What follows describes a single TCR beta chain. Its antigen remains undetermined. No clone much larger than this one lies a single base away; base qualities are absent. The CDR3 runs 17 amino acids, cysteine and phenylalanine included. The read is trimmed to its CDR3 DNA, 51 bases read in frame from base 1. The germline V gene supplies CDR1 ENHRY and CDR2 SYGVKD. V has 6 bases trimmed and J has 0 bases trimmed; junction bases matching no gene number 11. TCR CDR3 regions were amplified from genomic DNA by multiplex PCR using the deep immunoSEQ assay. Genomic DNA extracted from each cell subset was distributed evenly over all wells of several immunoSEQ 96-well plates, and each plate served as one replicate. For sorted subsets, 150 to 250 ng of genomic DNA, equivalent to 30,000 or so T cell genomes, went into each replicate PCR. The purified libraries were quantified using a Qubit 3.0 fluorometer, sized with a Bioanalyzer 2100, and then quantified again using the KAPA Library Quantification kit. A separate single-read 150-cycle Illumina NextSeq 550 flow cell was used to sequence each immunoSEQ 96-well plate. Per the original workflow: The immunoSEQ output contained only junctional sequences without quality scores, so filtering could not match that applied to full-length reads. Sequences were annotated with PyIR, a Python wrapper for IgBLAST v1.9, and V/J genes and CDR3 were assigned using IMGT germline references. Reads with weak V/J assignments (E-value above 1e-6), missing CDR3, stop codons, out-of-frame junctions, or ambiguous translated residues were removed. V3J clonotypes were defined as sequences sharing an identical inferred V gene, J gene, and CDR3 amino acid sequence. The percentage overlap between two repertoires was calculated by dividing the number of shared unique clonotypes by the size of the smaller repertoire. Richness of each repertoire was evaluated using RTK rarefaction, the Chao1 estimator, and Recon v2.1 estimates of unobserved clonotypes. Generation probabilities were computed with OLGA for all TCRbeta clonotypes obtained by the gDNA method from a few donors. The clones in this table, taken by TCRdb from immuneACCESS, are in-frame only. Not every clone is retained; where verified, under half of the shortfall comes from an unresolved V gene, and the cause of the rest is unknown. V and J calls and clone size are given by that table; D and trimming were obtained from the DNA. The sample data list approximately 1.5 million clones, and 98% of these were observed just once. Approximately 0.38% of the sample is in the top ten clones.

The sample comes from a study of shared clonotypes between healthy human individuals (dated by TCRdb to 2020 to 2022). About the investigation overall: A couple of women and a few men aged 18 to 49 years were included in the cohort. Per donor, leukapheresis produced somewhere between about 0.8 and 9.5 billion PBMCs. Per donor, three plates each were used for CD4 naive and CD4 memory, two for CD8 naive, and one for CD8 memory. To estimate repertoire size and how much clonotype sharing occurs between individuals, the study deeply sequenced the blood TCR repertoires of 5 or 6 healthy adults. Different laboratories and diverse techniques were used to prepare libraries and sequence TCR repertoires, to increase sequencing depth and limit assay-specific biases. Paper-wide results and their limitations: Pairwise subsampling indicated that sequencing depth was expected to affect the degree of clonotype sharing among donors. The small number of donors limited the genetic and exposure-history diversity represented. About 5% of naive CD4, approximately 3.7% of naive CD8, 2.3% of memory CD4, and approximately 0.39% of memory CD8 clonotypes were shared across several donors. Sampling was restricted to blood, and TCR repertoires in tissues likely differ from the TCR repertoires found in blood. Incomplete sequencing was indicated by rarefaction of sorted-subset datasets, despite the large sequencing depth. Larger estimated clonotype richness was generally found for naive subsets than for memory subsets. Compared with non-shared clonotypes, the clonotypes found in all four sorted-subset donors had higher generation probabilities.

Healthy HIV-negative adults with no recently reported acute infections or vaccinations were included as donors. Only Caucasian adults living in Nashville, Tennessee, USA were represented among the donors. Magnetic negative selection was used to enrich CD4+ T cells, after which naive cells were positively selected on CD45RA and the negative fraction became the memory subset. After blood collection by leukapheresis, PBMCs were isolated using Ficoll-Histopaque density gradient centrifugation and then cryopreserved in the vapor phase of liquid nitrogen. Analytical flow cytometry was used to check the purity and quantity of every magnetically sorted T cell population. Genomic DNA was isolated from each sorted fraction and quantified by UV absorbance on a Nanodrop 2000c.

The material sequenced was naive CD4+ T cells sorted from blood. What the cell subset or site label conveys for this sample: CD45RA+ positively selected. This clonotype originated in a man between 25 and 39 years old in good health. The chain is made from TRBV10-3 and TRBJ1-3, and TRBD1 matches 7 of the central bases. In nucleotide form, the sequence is TGTGCCATCAGACAGGGGCTCGCTCTGAGCTCTGGAAACACCATATATTTT. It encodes CAIRQGLALSSGNTIYF.